This is a list of T cell receptor beta chains from one sample in a study of cytomegalovirus exposure and HLA in healthy donors. Produced via immunoSEQ multiplex PCR; TCRdb's table is partial and in-frame only. The sample has approximately 150,000 clones; 73% are singletons. The specimen was PBMCs. The receptors stem from a woman younger than 35 in good health and CMV-seronegative. Each CDR3 is given without its conserved first and last residue.

J: TRBJ2-1; V: TRBV28; CDR3: ASSLALSGGAYNEQF
J: TRBJ2-1; V: TRBV4-1; CDR3: ASSLGLAGGRWGEQF
J: TRBJ2-3; V: TRBV7-7; CDR3: ASSLSGTDTQY
J: TRBJ1-6; V: TRBV29-1; CDR3: SVPTGVNSPLH
J: TRBJ2-1; V: TRBV11-3; CDR3: ASSLEASNEQF
J: TRBJ2-1; V: TRBV5-1; CDR3: ASSPTGLNEQF
J: TRBJ1-1; V: TRBV9; CDR3: ASNPGDYTEAF
J: TRBJ1-1; V: TRBV7-2; CDR3: ASSIQGLNTEAF
J: TRBJ2-2; V: TRBV25-1; CDR3: ASKTSGGAGELF
J: TRBJ2-3; V: TRBV5-1; CDR3: ASSPSTDTQY
J: TRBJ2-7; V: TRBV9; CDR3: ASSSVGLARSYEQY
J: TRBJ1-1; V: TRBV4-1; CDR3: ASSLPTGERNTEAF
J: TRBJ2-3; V: TRBV14; CDR3: ASSQAGAGSDTQY
J: TRBJ1-2; V: TRBV5-6; CDR3: ASIRQGVFAGYT
J: TRBJ2-3; V: TRBV6-5; CDR3: ASSSGQGTDTQY
J: TRBJ2-5; V: TRBV20-1; CDR3: SAIRGETQY
J: TRBJ1-1; V: TRBV20-1; CDR3: SARTGSEAF
J: TRBJ1-1; V: TRBV27; CDR3: ASSLVEGAEAF
J: TRBJ2-5; V: TRBV2; CDR3: ASSGGPHLETQY
J: TRBJ2-7; V: TRBV7-2; CDR3: ASSLGTGNSRGEQY
J: TRBJ1-4; V: TRBV29-1; CDR3: SVAGTANEKLF
J: TRBJ1-6; V: TRBV4-2; CDR3: ASSQRIPAQVGSSYNSPLH
J: TRBJ2-7; V: TRBV6-5; CDR3: ASSPTPSYEQY
J: TRBJ2-1; V: TRBV11-2; CDR3: ASSQGQGTPEQF
J: TRBJ2-3; V: TRBV7-3; CDR3: ASSLKYTDTQY
J: TRBJ2-6; V: TRBV19; CDR3: ASSRKGRGGANVLT
J: TRBJ2-7; V: TRBV19; CDR3: ASSSDFYEQY